Listed below are T cell receptor beta chains from one sample, sequenced in a study of blood T cell repertoires in COVID-19. Generated by immunoSEQ multiplex PCR, the TCRdb table keeps only in-frame clones and is missing some. The repertoire holds 55,000 to 70,000 clones, with around 78% as singletons. The sequenced material came from peripheral blood. The receptors shown here come from a human donor in a cohort sampled during active COVID-19. The CDR3 runs from the conserved cysteine through the conserved F or W. The order of the fields is J gene, clone size, V gene, D gene, CDR3 DNA, CDR3 protein. A D gene is named only where the DNA matches it firmly. Not every row has a clone size; where given, it reads once, few, many or a size class.

J gene: TRBJ1-2
clone size: -
V gene: TRBV3-1/TRBV3-2
D gene: -
CDR3 DNA: TGTGCCAGCAGCCAAGATTGGAGGGGACCGGGAGGCTACACCTTC
CDR3 protein: CASSQDWRGPGGYTF

J gene: TRBJ1-1
clone size: -
V gene: TRBV18
D gene: TRBD1
CDR3 DNA: TGTGCCAGCTCAGTCCACGGGGGACAGGAAAACACTGAAGCTTTCTTT
CDR3 protein: CASSVHGGQENTEAFF

J gene: TRBJ1-4
clone size: -
V gene: TRBV19
D gene: TRBD1
CDR3 DNA: TGTGCCAGTAGGACTCCAGGGACAGGGCTTGAAAAACTGTTTTTT
CDR3 protein: CASRTPGTGLEKLFF

J gene: TRBJ2-7
clone size: -
V gene: TRBV5-1
D gene: TRBD1
CDR3 DNA: TGCGCCAGCAGACAGGGGGCTTCCTCCTACGAGCAGTACTTC
CDR3 protein: CASRQGASSYEQYF

J gene: TRBJ1-5
clone size: few
V gene: TRBV2
D gene: -
CDR3 DNA: TGTGCCAGCAAAATCGACAGCCTAGGCAATCAGCCCCAGCATTTT
CDR3 protein: CASKIDSLGNQPQHF

J gene: TRBJ1-4
clone size: -
V gene: TRBV27
D gene: -
CDR3 DNA: TGTGCCAGCAGTTCCGACCCGGGAACTCATGAGAATCTGTTTTTT
CDR3 protein: CASSSDPGTHENLFF

J gene: TRBJ2-7
clone size: -
V gene: TRBV5-1
D gene: TRBD2
CDR3 DNA: TGCGCCAGCAGCAGAGGACTAGCGGGGCACTACGAGCAGTACTTC
CDR3 protein: CASSRGLAGHYEQYF

J gene: TRBJ2-7
clone size: -
V gene: TRBV19
D gene: TRBD1
CDR3 DNA: TGTGCCAGTAGTATAGGGGACAGTCTTTTCTACGAGCAGTACTTC
CDR3 protein: CASSIGDSLFYEQYF

J gene: TRBJ1-5
clone size: -
V gene: TRBV2
D gene: TRBD1
CDR3 DNA: TGTGCCAGCAGTGAGGGACAGCAGAATCAGCCCCAGCATTTT
CDR3 protein: CASSEGQQNQPQHF

J gene: TRBJ1-5
clone size: -
V gene: TRBV19
D gene: -
CDR3 DNA: TGTGCCAGTAGTATTTCGCTGCAGTATAGCAATCAGCCCCAGCATTTT
CDR3 protein: CASSISLQYSNQPQHF

J gene: TRBJ1-5
clone size: -
V gene: TRBV2
D gene: -
CDR3 DNA: TGTGCCAGCAGTTCGACAGGTTTCCAGCCCCAGCATTTT
CDR3 protein: CASSSTGFQPQHF

J gene: TRBJ2-7
clone size: -
V gene: TRBV9
D gene: -
CDR3 DNA: TGTGCCAGCAGCCCCAGGGGTGACTACGAGCAGTACTTC
CDR3 protein: CASSPRGDYEQYF

J gene: TRBJ1-3
clone size: once
V gene: TRBV19
D gene: -
CDR3 DNA: TGTGCCAGTGGGAGGTCAGGACCTGGAAACACCATATATTTT
CDR3 protein: CASGRSGPGNTIYF

J gene: TRBJ2-6
clone size: -
V gene: TRBV6-5
D gene: -
CDR3 DNA: TGTGCCAGCAGTTACGGGGAGGCTGGGGCCAACGTCCTGACTTTC
CDR3 protein: CASSYGEAGANVLTF

J gene: TRBJ2-7
clone size: -
V gene: TRBV4-3
D gene: -
CDR3 DNA: TGCGCCAGCAGCCAAGTTAGCACAGGGAGCTCCTACGAGCAGTACTTC
CDR3 protein: CASSQVSTGSSYEQYF

J gene: TRBJ1-2
clone size: -
V gene: TRBV6-5
D gene: TRBD1
CDR3 DNA: TGTGCCAGCAGCCCAGGGGGGACGGATGGCTACACCTTC
CDR3 protein: CASSPGGTDGYTF

J gene: TRBJ2-6
clone size: -
V gene: TRBV29-1
D gene: TRBD1
CDR3 DNA: TGCAGCGTGTGGACCGGGACAGGGTCACCTGGGGCCAACGTCCTGACTTTC
CDR3 protein: CSVWTGTGSPGANVLTF

J gene: TRBJ2-1
clone size: -
V gene: TRBV7-8
D gene: -
CDR3 DNA: TGTGCCAGCAGCTCCGACCTGGGGCGTGCAACCTACAATGAGCAGTTCTTC
CDR3 protein: CASSSDLGRATYNEQFF

J gene: TRBJ1-1
clone size: -
V gene: TRBV9
D gene: -
CDR3 DNA: TGTGCCAGCAGCGTACAGGGGAACACTGAAGCTTTCTTT
CDR3 protein: CASSVQGNTEAFF

J gene: TRBJ2-1
clone size: -
V gene: TRBV4-3
D gene: TRBD2
CDR3 DNA: TGCGCCAGCAGCCAAGATCGGGGGGGCTCCTACAATGAGCAGTTCTTC
CDR3 protein: CASSQDRGGSYNEQFF

J gene: TRBJ2-7
clone size: -
V gene: TRBV6-5
D gene: TRBD2
CDR3 DNA: TGTGCCAGCGAATCTAAGGCTAGCGGGAGCGACGAGCAGTACTTC
CDR3 protein: CASESKASGSDEQYF

J gene: TRBJ1-5
clone size: few
V gene: TRBV19
D gene: TRBD1
CDR3 DNA: TGTGCCAGTAAAATCTCCGGGACAGGATATAGCAATCAGCCCCAGCATTTT
CDR3 protein: CASKISGTGYSNQPQHF

J gene: TRBJ2-3
clone size: -
V gene: TRBV18
D gene: TRBD2
CDR3 DNA: TGTGCCAGCTCACCACGCTCCCTAGCGGCGACAGATACGCAGTATTTT
CDR3 protein: CASSPRSLAATDTQYF

J gene: TRBJ1-1
clone size: -
V gene: TRBV3-1/TRBV3-2
D gene: -
CDR3 DNA: TGTGCCAGCAGCCAGCGAGGGTCCGCTTTCTTT
CDR3 protein: CASSQRGSAFF

J gene: TRBJ2-5
clone size: -
V gene: TRBV10-2
D gene: TRBD2
CDR3 DNA: TGCGCCACCCTCAGAGGACTAGCAGGAGAGACCCAGTACTTC
CDR3 protein: CATLRGLAGETQYF

J gene: TRBJ2-7
clone size: -
V gene: TRBV27
D gene: -
CDR3 DNA: TGTGCCAGCAGCCCCGACGGACAGACCTACGAGCAGTACTTC
CDR3 protein: CASSPDGQTYEQYF

J gene: TRBJ1-6
clone size: few
V gene: TRBV7-9
D gene: -
CDR3 DNA: TGTGCCAGCAGCTTAACTCATTCACCCCTCCACTTT
CDR3 protein: CASSLTHSPLHF

J gene: TRBJ2-7
clone size: -
V gene: TRBV11-2
D gene: TRBD1
CDR3 DNA: TGTGCCAGCAGGGGAGGGACAGGGTCCTACGAGCAGTACTTC
CDR3 protein: CASRGGTGSYEQYF

J gene: TRBJ1-4
clone size: -
V gene: TRBV9
D gene: -
CDR3 DNA: TGTGCCAGCAGCTCGAGCGGGGGGCCAAATGAAAAACTGTTTTTT
CDR3 protein: CASSSSGGPNEKLFF

J gene: TRBJ2-1
clone size: -
V gene: TRBV3-1/TRBV3-2
D gene: -
CDR3 DNA: TGTGCCAGCAGCCAAGATCTTTCGGGAATTTACAATGAGCAGTTCTTC
CDR3 protein: CASSQDLSGIYNEQFF

J gene: TRBJ1-3
clone size: -
V gene: TRBV6-5
D gene: -
CDR3 DNA: TGTGCCAGCAGTTACTCGACCAGGGGAGGGAACACCATATATTTT
CDR3 protein: CASSYSTRGGNTIYF

J gene: TRBJ1-1
clone size: -
V gene: TRBV7-9
D gene: -
CDR3 DNA: TGTGCCAGCAGCTTAGGGATCGGGAGGAACACTGAAGCTTTCTTT
CDR3 protein: CASSLGIGRNTEAFF

J gene: TRBJ2-3
clone size: -
V gene: TRBV5-6
D gene: TRBD2
CDR3 DNA: TGTGCCAGCAGCCAACCCTCGGGACTAACTAGCACAGATACGCAGTATTTT
CDR3 protein: CASSQPSGLTSTDTQYF

J gene: TRBJ1-2
clone size: -
V gene: TRBV30
D gene: -
CDR3 DNA: TGTGCCTGGAGTGTCACACATTATGGCTACACCTTC
CDR3 protein: CAWSVTHYGYTF

J gene: TRBJ2-3
clone size: -
V gene: TRBV19
D gene: TRBD2
CDR3 DNA: TGTGCCAGTAGTCCCACTTCCCCGCTAGCGGGGGGCGTTTCGAGAGATACGCAGTATTTT
CDR3 protein: CASSPTSPLAGGVSRDTQYF

J gene: TRBJ2-3
clone size: once
V gene: TRBV5-1
D gene: TRBD2
CDR3 DNA: TGCGCCAGCAGCTTGGTTGGCGGGAGTCCAGATACGCAGTATTTT
CDR3 protein: CASSLVGGSPDTQYF

J gene: TRBJ2-5
clone size: -
V gene: TRBV2
D gene: TRBD2
CDR3 DNA: TGTGCCAGCACCCCCTCGGGGAGGGAAAAGACCCAGTACTTC
CDR3 protein: CASTPSGREKTQYF

J gene: TRBJ2-7
clone size: -
V gene: TRBV7-9
D gene: -
CDR3 DNA: TGTGCCAGCAGCTTAGCAAGCCCTCCCTCCTACGAGCAGTACTTC
CDR3 protein: CASSLASPPSYEQYF

J gene: TRBJ1-6
clone size: -
V gene: TRBV5-1
D gene: TRBD1
CDR3 DNA: TGCGCCAGCAGCCCCCAGCCTACAGGGGGGGGTTCACCCCTCCACTTT
CDR3 protein: CASSPQPTGGGSPLHF

J gene: TRBJ2-7
clone size: -
V gene: TRBV19
D gene: -
CDR3 DNA: TGTGCCAGTAGTATGACAGGCTACGAGCAGTACTTC
CDR3 protein: CASSMTGYEQYF

J gene: TRBJ2-7
clone size: -
V gene: TRBV19
D gene: -
CDR3 DNA: TGTGCCAGTAGTCTTCGAGAGTACTACGAGCAGTACTTC
CDR3 protein: CASSLREYYEQYF

J gene: TRBJ1-5
clone size: -
V gene: TRBV12-3/TRBV12-4
D gene: -
CDR3 DNA: TGTGCCAGCAGTTTGGACTATCAGCCCCAGCATTTT
CDR3 protein: CASSLDYQPQHF

J gene: TRBJ1-4
clone size: few
V gene: TRBV3-1/TRBV3-2
D gene: -
CDR3 DNA: TGTGCCAGCAGCCAAAGGGGAGGGTTCGGTGAAAAACTGTTTTTT
CDR3 protein: CASSQRGGFGEKLFF

J gene: TRBJ1-1
clone size: -
V gene: TRBV19
D gene: -
CDR3 DNA: TGTGCCAGTAGGCTGAACAGGAACATGAACACTGAAGCTTTCTTT
CDR3 protein: CASRLNRNMNTEAFF